Sequencing of this T cell receptor (beta chain) was carried out in a study of tumor-infiltrating lymphocytes in primary liver carcinoma. Looking at the study overall: The neoplasms were of stage T1-T3 N0M0, with dimensions of 4.2 to 10 cm across.

Overall study findings and caveats: It was in tumors, not blood, that the top-250-clone fraction was significantly higher (p = 0.039). Tumor region pairs outstripped tumor-adjacent and tumor-blood pairs in overlap.

Taking about 18-31 mg of unsorted bulk tissue, the authors co-extracted RNA and DNA. Every tumor was sampled at five separate regions. Starting from approximately 0.45 ug of total RNA, TCR beta cDNA was produced with a primer in the constant region. Generation of the TCR beta libraries relied on three nested multiplex PCR rounds using slightly modified ARM-PCR. The first two PCR rounds used TRBV1-TRBV30 forward primers with a C-beta reverse primer, 9 to 11 cycles each. In TCRdb, the multiplex PCR reads were re-called with MiXCR into one record per CDR3 protein. The sample includes around 120,000 distinct CDR3 sequences, 55% to 65% seen only once; the top ten take over 7%. Germline V gene sequence: CDR1 MNHEY, CDR2 SVGEGT. The CDR3 consists of 11 residues. The V and J ends lost 6 bases and 3 bases respectively, with 6 bases between them. This clonotype showed up many times. The antigen is not known. A much bigger clone sits one base away, suggesting this may be a read error.

The chain joins TRBV6-2 or TRBV6-3 to TRBJ2-7; no clear D gene. The clonotype originates from a woman aged 55-69 years with primary liver carcinoma and hepatitis B virus infection. What was sequenced was liver tumor tissue from sampling region 1. Subset here: tumor region T1, superior pole. The CDR3 DNA sequence: TGTGCCAGCAGCTCCTTCTACGAGCAGTACTTC. Amino acids: CASSSFYEQYF.